This TCR beta chain was sequenced during a study of cytomegalovirus exposure and HLA in healthy donors. Study-wide results and caveats: Some V segments, including TRBV6-2 and TRBV6-3, were excluded as indistinguishable.

Per the germline V gene, CDR1 is SGHTA and CDR2 is FQGNSA. The CDR3 contains 16 residues. Trimming cost V 2 bases and J 0 bases, with 11 bases left between them. It was healthy bone marrow donors who served as donors. Primers included in the PCR were 60 Vbeta and 13 Jbeta primers. The table came from immunoSEQ multiplex PCR; TCRdb's copy has only in-frame clones and leaves some out. The repertoire holds some 71,000 clones, with about two thirds as singletons. On this clone itself: The antigen is undetermined.

The receptor was isolated from a woman between 50 and 59 years old in good health and CMV-seropositive. Sequencing was done on a sample of PBMCs. The J gene is TRBJ1-5, the V gene TRBV7-2; possibly TRBD1 for D (5 bases). The CDR3 protein is CASSLNQGYSNQPQHF. The CDR3 bases are TGTGCCAGCAGCTTAAACCAGGGCTATAGCAATCAGCCCCAGCATTTT.